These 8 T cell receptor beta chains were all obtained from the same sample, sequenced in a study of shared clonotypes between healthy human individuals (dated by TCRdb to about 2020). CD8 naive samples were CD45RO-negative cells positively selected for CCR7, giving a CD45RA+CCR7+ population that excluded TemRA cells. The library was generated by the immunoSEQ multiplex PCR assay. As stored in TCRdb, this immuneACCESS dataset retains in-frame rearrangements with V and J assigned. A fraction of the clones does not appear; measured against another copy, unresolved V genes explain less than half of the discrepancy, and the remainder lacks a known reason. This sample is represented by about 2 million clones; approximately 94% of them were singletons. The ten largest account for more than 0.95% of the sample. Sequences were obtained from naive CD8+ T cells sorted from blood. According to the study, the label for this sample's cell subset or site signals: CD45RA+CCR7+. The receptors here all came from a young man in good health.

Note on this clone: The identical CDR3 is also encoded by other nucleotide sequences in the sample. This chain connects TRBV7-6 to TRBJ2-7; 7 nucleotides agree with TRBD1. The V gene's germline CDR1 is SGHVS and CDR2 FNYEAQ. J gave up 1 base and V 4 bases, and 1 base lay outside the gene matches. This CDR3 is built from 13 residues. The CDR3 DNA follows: TGTGCCAGCAGCTCGGGACAGTCCTACGAGCAGTACTTC. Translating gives CASSSGQSYEQYF.

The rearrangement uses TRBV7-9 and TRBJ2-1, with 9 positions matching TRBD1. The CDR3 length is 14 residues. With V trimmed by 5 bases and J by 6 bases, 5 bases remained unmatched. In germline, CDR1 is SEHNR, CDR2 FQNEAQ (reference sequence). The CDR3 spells CASSPGTGSNEQFF. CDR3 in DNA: TGTGCCAGCAGCCCGGGGACAGGGAGCAATGAGCAGTTCTTC.

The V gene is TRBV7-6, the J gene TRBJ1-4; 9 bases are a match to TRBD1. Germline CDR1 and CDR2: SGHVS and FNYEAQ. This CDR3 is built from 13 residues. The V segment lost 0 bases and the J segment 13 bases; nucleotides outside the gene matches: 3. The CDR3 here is CASSLAPGQGLFF. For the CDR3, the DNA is TGTGCCAGCAGCTTAGCGCCGGGACAGGGACTGTTTTTT.

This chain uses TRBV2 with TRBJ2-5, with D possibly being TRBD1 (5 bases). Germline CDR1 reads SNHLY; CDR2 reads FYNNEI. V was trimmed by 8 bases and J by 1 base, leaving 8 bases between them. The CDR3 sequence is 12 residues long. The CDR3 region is CASGDSQETQYF. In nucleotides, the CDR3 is TGTGCCAGCGGCGACAGCCAAGAGACCCAGTACTTC. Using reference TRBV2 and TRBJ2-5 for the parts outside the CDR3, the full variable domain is EPEVTQTPSHQVTQMGQEVILRCVPISNHLYFYWYRQILGQKVEFLVSFYNNEISEKSEIFDDQFSVERPDGSNFTLKIRSTKLEDSAMYFCASGDSQETQYFGPGTRLLVL.

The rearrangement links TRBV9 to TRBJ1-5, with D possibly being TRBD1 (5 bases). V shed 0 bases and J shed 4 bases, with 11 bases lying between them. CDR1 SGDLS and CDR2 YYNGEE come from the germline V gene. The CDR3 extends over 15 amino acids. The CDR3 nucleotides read TGTGCCAGCAGCGTAGGAGGAGGGGAGAATCAGCCCCAGCATTTT. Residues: CASSVGGGENQPQHF.

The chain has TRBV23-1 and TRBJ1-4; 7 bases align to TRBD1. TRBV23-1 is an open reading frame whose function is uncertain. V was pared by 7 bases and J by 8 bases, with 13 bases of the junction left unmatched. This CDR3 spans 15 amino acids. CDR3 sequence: CASTPTGTVKEKLFF. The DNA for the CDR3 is TGCGCCAGCACGCCAACCGGGACAGTGAAGGAAAAACTGTTTTTT.

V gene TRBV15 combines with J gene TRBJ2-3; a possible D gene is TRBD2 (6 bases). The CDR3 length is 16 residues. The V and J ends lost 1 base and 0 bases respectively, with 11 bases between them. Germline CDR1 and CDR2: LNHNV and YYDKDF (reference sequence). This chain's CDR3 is CATSRVAEVSTDTQYF. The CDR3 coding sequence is TGTGCCACCAGCAGAGTAGCGGAAGTTAGCACAGATACGCAGTATTTT. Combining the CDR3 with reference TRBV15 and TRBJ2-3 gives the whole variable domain DAMVIQNPRYQVTQFGKPVTLSCSQTLNHNVMYWYQQKSSQAPKLLFHYYDKDFNNEADTPDNFQSRRPNTSFCFLDIRSPGLGDTAMYLCATSRVAEVSTDTQYFGPGTRLTVL.

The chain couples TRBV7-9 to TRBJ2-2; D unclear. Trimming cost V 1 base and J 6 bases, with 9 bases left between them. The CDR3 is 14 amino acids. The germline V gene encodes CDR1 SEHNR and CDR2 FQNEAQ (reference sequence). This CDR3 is CASSLVDFAGELFF. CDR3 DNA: TGTGCCAGCAGCTTAGTAGACTTCGCCGGGGAGCTGTTTTTT.